This T cell receptor (beta chain) was sequenced for a study of read filtering for tumor transcriptome and immune sequencing. Germline V gives CDR1 SEHNR, CDR2 FQNEAQ (reference sequence). Trimming took off 6 bases at V and 4 bases at J, with 10 bases between the two ends. The CDR3 is 12 residues long. This library used roughly 370 ng RNA and molecular barcoded adaptors spanning alpha/delta and beta/gamma chains. TCRdb used MiXCR to reprocess the reads, holding one entry per CDR3 protein. Of more than 45,000 distinct CDR3 sequences listed, 10% to 15% were seen once; the top ten hold roughly 17%. This clonotype was counted at least ten times.

The rearrangement uses TRBV7-9 and TRBJ2-7; D gene ambiguous. What was sequenced was a population of CD138-negative cells sorted from bone marrow. The sequence derives from a donor at least 40 years old with multiple myeloma. The CDR3 DNA is TGTGCCAGCAGTATCGATCCTTACGAGCAGTACTTC. Translated: CASSIDPYEQYF.